This T cell receptor (beta chain) appears in the sequencing data of a study of human T cells and chemical hapten exposure. Study-wide background: It was small differences in pooled library volume that mainly caused per-sample TCR yields to vary.

Study results and limitations: No shift was seen in TCRs above 1 in 1000 frequency with DPC sensitization.

Attachment of unique molecular identifiers to individual cDNA molecules was performed in the library. In the authors' workflow: Sequenced samples showed a median of approximately 96,000 TCRs each, with counts running from around 25,000 to 690,000. MiXCR, run by TCRdb on the 5' RACE reads, gives a single entry per CDR3 protein. The V and J calls, along with clone size, are taken from TCRdb and not from the paper's own processing. The data contain approximately 150,000 distinct CDR3 sequences, over 3.5% of them singletons. V was pared by 4 bases and J by 0 bases, with 13 bases between. Germline V lookup: CDR1 LGHNA, CDR2 YSLEER. The CDR3 consists of 16 residues. This clonotype was counted at least ten times. Its antigen remains unknown. Total RNA extraction was carried out from unfractionated whole blood.

The origin of this receptor is a female donor in good health. The V and J genes are TRBV4-3 and TRBJ2-1; D not resolved. The CDR3 coding sequence is TGCGCCAGCAGCCCCAGACCGCCCGGCTCCTACAATGAGCAGTTCTTC. This translates into CASSPRPPGSYNEQFF.